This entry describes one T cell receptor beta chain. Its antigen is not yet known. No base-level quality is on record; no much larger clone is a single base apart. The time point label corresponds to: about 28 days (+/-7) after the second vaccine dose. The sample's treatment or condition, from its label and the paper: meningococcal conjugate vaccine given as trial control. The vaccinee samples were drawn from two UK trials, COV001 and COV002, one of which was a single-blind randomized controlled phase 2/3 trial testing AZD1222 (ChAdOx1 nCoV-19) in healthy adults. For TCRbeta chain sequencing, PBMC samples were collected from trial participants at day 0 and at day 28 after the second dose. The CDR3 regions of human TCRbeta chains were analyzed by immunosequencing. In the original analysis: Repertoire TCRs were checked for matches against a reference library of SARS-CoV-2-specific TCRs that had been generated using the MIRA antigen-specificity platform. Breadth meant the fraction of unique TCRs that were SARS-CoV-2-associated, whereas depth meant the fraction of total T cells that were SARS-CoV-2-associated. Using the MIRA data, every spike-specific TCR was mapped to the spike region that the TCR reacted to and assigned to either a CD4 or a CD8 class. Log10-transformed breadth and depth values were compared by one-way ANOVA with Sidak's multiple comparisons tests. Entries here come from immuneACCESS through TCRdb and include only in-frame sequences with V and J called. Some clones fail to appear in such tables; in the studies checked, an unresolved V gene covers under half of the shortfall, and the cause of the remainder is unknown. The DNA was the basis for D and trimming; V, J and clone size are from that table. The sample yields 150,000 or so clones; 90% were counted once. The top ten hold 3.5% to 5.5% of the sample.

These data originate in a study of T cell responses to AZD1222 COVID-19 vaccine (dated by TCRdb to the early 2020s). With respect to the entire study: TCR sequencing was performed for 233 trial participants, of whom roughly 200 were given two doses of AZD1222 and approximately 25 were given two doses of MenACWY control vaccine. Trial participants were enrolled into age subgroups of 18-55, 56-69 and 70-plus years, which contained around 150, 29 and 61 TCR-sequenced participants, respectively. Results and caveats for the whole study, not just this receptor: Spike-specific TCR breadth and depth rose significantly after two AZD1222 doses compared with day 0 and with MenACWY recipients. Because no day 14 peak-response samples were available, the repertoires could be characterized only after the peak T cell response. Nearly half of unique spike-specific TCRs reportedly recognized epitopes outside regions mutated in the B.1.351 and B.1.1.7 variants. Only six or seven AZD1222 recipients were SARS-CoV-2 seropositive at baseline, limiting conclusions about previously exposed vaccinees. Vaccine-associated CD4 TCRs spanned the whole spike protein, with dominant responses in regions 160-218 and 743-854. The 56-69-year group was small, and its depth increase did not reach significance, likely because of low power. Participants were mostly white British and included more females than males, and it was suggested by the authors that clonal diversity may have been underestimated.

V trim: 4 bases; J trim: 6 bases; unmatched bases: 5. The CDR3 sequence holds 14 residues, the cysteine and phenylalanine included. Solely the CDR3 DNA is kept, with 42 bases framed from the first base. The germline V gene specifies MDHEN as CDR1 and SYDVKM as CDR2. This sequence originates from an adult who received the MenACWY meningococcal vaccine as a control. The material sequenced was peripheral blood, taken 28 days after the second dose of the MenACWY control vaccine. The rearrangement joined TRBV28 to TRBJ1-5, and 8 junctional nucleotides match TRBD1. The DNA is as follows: TGTGCCAGCAGTTGGACAGGGAAGGGTCAGCCCCAGCATTTT. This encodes CASSWTGKGQPQHF.